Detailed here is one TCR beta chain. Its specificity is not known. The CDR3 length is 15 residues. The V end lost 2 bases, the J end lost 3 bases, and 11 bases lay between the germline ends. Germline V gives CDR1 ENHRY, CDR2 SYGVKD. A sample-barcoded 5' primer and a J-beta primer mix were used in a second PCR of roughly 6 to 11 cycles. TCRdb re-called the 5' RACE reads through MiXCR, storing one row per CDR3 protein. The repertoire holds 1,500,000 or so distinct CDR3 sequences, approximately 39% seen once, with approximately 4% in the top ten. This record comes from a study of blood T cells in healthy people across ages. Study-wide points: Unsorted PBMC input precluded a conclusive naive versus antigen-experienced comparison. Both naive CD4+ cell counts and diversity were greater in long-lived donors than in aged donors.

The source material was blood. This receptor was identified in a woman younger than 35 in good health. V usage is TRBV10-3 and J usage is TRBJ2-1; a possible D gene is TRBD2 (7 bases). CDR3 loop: CAISEGGGLYNEQFF. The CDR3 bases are TGTGCCATCAGTGAGGGGGGGGGGCTCTACAATGAGCAGTTCTTC.